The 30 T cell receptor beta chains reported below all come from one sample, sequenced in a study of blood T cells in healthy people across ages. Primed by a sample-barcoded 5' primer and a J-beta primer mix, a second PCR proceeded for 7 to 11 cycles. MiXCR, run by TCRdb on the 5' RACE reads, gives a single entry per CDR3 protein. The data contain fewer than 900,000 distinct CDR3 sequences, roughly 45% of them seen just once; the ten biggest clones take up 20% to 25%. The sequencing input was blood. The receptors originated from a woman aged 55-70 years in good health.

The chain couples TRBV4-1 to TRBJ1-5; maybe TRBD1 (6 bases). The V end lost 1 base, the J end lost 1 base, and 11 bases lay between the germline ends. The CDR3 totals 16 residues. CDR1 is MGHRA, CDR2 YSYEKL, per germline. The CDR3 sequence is CASSQGRGQSNQPQHF. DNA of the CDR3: TGCGCCAGCAGCCAAGGCAGGGGACAAAGCAATCAGCCCCAGCATTTT.

The CDR3 region has the DNA TGCAGTGCTAGGGGGGACGGGACAGGGACCTACGAGCAGTACTTC. Translating gives CSARGDGTGTYEQYF. V is TRBV20-1 and J is TRBJ2-7; 9 nucleotides align to TRBD1. The CDR3 length is 15 residues. The junction had 8 bases not matched to a gene; V was cut back by 3 bases and J by 2 bases. Germline V gene sequence: CDR1 DFQATT, CDR2 SNEGSKA (reference sequence).

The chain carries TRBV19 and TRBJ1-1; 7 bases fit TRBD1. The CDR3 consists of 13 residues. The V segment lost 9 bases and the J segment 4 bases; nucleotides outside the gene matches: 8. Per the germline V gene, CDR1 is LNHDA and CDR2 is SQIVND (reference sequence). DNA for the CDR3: TGTGCCAGCCAGGGACAGCGGACCACTGAAGCTTTCTTT. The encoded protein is CASQGQRTTEAFF.

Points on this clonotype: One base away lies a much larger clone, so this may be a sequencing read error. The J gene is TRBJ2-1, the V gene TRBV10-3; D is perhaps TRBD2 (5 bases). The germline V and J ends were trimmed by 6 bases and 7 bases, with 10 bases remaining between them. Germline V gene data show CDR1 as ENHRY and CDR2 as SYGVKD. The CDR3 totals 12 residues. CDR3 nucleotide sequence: TGTGCCATCAGGGCGGGTCAGAATGAGCAGTTCTTC. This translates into CAIRAGQNEQFF.

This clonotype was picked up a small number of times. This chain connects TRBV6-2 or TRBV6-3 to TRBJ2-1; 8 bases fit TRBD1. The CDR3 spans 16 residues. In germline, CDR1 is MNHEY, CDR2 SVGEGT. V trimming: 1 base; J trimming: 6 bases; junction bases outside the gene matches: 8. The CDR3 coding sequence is TGTGCCAGCAGTTACTGGACAGGGCGGGCCTTCAATGAGCAGTTCTTC. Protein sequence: CASSYWTGRAFNEQFF.

CDR3 region: CSGGPRAYEQYF. The DNA of the CDR3 is TGCAGTGGTGGCCCCCGGGCCTACGAGCAGTACTTC. This sequence joins TRBV20-1 and TRBJ2-7; D not certain. The V end was cut by 7 bases, the J end by 2 bases, with 12 bases between. The CDR3 contains 12 residues. The germline V gene has CDR1 DFQATT and CDR2 SNEGSKA (reference sequence).

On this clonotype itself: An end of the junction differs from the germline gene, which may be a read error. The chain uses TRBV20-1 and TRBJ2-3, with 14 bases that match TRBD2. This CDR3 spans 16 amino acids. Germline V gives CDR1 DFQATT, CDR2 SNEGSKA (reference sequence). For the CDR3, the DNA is TGCAGTGCTGCAATCGGACTAGCGGGAGGCACGGATACGCAGTATTTT. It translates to CSAAIGLAGGTDTQYF.

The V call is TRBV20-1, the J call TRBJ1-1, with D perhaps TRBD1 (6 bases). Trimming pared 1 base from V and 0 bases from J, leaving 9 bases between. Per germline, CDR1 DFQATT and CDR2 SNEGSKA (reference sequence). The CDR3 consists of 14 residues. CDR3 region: CSARVGGVNTEAFF. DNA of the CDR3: TGCAGTGCTAGAGTAGGGGGGGTGAACACTGAAGCTTTCTTT.

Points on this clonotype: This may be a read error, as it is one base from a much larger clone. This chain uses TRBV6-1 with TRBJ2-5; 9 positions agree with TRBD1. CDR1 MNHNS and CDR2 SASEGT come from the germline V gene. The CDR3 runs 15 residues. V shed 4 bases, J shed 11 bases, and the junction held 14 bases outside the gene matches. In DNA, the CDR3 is TGTGCCAGCAGTGCACAGGGACAGGGACACAATGAGCAGTACTTC. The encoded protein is CASSAQGQGHNEQYF.

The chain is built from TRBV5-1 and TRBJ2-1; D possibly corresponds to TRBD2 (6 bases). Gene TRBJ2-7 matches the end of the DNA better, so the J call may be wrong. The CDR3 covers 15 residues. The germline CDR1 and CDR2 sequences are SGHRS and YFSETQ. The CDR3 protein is CASSLALGRYNEQYF. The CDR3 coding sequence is TGCGCCAGCAGCTTGGCCCTAGGGAGGTACAATGAGCAGTACTTC.

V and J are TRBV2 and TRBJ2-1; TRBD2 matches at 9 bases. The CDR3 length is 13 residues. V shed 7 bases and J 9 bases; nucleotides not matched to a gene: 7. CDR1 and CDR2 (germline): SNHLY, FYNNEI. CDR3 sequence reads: CASTAGGLGEQFF. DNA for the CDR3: TGTGCCAGCACGGCGGGAGGGCTTGGTGAGCAGTTCTTC.

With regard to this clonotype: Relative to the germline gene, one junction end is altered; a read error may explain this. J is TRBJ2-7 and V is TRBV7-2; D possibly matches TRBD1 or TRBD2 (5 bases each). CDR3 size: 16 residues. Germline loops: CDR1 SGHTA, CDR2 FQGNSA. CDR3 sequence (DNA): TGTGCCTGCAGCCTGGATGGCGCAGGGACCCCCTACGAGCAGTACTTC. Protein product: CACSLDGAGTPYEQYF.

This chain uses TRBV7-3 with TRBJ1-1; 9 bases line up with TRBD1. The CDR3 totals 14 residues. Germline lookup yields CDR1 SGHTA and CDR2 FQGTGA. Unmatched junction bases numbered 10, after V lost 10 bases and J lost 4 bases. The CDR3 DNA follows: TGTGCCACCAAACAGGGGGCGGTGAGCACTGAAGCTTTCTTT. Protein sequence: CATKQGAVSTEAFF.

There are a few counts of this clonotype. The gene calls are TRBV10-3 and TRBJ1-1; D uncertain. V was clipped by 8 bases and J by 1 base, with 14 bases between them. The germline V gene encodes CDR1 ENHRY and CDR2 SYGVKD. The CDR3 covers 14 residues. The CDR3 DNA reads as TGTGCCATCGGTAGGCCGGTGGGGAACACTGAAGCTTTCTTT. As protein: CAIGRPVGNTEAFF.

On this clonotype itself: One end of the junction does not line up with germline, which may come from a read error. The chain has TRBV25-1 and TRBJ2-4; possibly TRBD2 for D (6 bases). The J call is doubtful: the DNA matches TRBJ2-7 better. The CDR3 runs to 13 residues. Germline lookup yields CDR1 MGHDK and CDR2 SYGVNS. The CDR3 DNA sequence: TGCGCCAGCATGTCCCGTTGGGGGGACGAGCAGTACTTC. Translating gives CASMSRWGDEQYF.

CDR3 sequence: CASSNDGEPAYNEQFF. CDR3 in DNA: TGCGCCAGCAGCAACGACGGGGAGCCCGCCTACAATGAGCAGTTCTTC. The rearrangement links TRBV5-1 to TRBJ2-1; D possibly corresponds to TRBD2 (5 bases). The germline gives CDR1 SGHRS, CDR2 YFSETQ. Trimming removed 4 bases from V and 2 bases from J, with 16 bases in between. There are 16 residues in the CDR3.

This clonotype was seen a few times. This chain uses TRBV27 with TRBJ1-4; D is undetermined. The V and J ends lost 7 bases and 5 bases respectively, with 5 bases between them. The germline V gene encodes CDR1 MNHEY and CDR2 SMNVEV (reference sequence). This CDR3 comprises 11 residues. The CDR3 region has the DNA TGTGCCAGCATGGGCAATGAAAAACTGTTTTTT. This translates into CASMGNEKLFF.

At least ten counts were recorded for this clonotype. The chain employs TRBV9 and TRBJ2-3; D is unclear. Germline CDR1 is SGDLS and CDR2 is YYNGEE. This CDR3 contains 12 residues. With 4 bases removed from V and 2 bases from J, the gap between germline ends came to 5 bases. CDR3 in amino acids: CASSWATDTQYF. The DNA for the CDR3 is TGTGCCAGCAGCTGGGCCACAGATACGCAGTATTTT.

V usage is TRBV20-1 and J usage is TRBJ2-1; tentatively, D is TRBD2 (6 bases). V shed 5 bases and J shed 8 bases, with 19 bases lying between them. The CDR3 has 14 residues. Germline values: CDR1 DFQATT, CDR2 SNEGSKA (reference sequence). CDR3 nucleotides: TGCAGTGCTCCCGGCCTAGCGTCAAGCTATGAGCAGTTCTTC. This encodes CSAPGLASSYEQFF.

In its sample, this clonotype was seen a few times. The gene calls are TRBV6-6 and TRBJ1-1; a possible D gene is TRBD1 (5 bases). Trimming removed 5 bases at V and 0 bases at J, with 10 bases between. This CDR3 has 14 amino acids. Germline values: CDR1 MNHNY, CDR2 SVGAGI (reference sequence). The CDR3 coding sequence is TGTGCCAGCAGTGAGGGACGGATGAACACTGAAGCTTTCTTT. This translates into CASSEGRMNTEAFF.

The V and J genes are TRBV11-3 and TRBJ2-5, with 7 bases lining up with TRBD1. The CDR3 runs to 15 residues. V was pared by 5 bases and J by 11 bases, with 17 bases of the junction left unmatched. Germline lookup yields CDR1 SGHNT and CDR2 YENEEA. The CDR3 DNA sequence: TGTGCCAGCAGCCCATCAACAGGGGACCTCAATGAGCAGTACTTC. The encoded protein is CASSPSTGDLNEQYF.

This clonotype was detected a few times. The CDR3 sequence is CASSSWTGAGSYNEQFF. As DNA, the CDR3 is TGCGCCAGCAGCTCCTGGACAGGTGCGGGTTCCTACAATGAGCAGTTCTTC. The rearrangement uses TRBV5-1 and TRBJ2-1; TRBD1 agrees at 7 bases. Germline CDR1 reads SGHRS; CDR2 reads YFSETQ. CDR3 length equals 17 residues. With 3 bases clipped from V and 1 base from J, the junction kept 10 bases outside the gene matches.

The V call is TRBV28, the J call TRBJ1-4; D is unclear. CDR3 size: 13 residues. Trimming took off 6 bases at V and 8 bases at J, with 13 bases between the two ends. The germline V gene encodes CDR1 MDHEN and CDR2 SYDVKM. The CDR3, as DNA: TGTGCCAGCAGCGGTCAGGATCGGGAAAAACTGTTTTTT. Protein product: CASSGQDREKLFF.

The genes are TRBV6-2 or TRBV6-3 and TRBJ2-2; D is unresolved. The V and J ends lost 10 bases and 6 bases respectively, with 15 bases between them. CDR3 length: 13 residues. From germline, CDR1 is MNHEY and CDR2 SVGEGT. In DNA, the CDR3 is TGTGCCACTCGAGGAGTTATGTCCGGGGAGCTGTTTTTT. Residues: CATRGVMSGELFF.

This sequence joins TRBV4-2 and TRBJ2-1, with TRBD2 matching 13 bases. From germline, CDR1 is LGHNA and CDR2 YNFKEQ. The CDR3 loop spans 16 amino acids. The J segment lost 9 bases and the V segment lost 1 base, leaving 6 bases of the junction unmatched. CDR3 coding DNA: TGTGCCAGCAGCCAAGCCGGGACTAGCGGGGAGGGTGAGCAGTTCTTC. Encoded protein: CASSQAGTSGEGEQFF.

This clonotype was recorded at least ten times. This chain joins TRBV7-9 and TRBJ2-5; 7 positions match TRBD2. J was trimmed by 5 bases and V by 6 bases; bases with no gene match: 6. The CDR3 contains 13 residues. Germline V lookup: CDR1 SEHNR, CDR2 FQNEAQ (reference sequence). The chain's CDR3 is CASSLEGGETQYF. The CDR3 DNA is TGTGCCAGCAGTTTGGAGGGAGGGGAGACCCAGTACTTC.

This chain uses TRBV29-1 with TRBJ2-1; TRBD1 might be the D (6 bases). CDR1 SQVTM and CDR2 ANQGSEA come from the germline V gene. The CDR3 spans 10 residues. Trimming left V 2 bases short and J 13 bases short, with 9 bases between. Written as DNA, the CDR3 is TGCAGCGTTGAAAGGGGGACCCAGTTCTTC. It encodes CSVERGTQFF.

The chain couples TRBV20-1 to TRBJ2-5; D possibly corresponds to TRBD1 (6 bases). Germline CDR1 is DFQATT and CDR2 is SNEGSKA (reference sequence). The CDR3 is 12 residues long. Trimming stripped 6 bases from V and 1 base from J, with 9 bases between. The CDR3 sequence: CSAWTAQETQYF. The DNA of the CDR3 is TGCAGTGCCTGGACAGCCCAAGAGACCCAGTACTTC.

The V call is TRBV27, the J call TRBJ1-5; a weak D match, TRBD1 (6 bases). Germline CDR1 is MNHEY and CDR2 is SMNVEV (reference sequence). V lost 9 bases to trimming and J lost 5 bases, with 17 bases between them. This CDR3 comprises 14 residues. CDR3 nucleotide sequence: TGTGCCAGGATACAGGGTCCGGGGGATCAGCCCCAGCATTTT. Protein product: CARIQGPGDQPQHF.

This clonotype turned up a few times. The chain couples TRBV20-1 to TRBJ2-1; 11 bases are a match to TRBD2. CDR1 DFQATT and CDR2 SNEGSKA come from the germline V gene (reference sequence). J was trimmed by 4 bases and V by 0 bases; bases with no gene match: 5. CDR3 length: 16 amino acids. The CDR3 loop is CSARDFSGREYNEQFF. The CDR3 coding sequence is TGCAGTGCTAGAGATTTTAGCGGGAGGGAGTACAATGAGCAGTTCTTC.